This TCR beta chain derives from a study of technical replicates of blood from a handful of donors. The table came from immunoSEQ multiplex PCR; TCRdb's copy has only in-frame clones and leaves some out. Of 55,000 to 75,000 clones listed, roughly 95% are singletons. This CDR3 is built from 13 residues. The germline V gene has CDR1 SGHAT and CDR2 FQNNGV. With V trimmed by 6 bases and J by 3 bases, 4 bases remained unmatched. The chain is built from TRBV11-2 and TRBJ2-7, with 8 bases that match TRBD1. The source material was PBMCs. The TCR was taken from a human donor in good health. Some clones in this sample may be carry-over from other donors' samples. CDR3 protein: CASSRDRLYEQYF. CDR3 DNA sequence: TGTGCCAGCAGTCGGGACAGGCTCTACGAGCAGTACTTC.